This TCR beta chain was obtained from a study of shared clonotypes between healthy human individuals. In germline, CDR1 is LNHDA, CDR2 SQIVND (reference sequence). The V segment lost 3 bases and the J segment 4 bases; nucleotides outside the gene matches: 6. The CDR3 is 15 amino acids. Here immunoSEQ multiplex PCR was the method, and the copy in TCRdb shows in-frame clones only, minus some. The sample records about 980,000 clones, approximately 80% being singletons. This clonotype originated in a man younger than 30 in good health. The sequenced sample consisted of memory CD4+ T cells sorted from blood. The subset was: CD45RA-negative fraction. The chain uses TRBV19 and TRBJ2-1; 7 nucleotides align to TRBD1. The chain's CDR3 is CASSIRTGMYNEQFF. In DNA form, the CDR3 reads TGTGCCAGTAGTATTCGGACAGGAATGTACAATGAGCAGTTCTTC. Full variable domain (missing parts from reference TRBV19 and TRBJ2-1): DGGITQSPKYLFRKEGQNVTLSCEQNLNHDAMYWYRQDPGQGLRLIYYSQIVNDFQKGDIAEGYSVSREKKESFPLTVTSAQKNPTAFYLCASSIRTGMYNEQFFGPGTRLTVL.